This T cell receptor beta chain stems from a study of Graves' ophthalmopathy and Graves' hyperthyroidism. Ten or more counts support this clonotype. Trimming removed 0 bases from V and 3 bases from J, with 15 bases in between. The CDR3 length is 17 residues. Germline values: CDR1 SGHTS, CDR2 YDEGEE. RNA transcripts were the source from which TCR beta CDR3 regions were amplified. First-round RT-PCR relied on HTBI primers, and a second-round multiplex PCR came next. One entry per CDR3 protein, called by TCRdb with MiXCR from the multiplex PCR reads. In the table there are over 650,000 distinct CDR3 sequences, about 38% of which are singletons.

The chain uses TRBV5-8 and TRBJ2-2; D is undetermined. This TCR came from an adult man with Graves' ophthalmopathy. Sequencing was carried out using peripheral blood. The CDR3: CASSLAKGGWDTGELFF. DNA of the CDR3: TGTGCCAGCAGCTTGGCGAAAGGCGGATGGGACACCGGGGAGCTGTTTTTT.